This record looks at one T cell receptor beta chain sequence and its context. This record belongs to a study of T cell changes during pregnancy in multiple sclerosis. This CDR3 has 15 amino acids. Germline CDR1 and CDR2: SNHLY and FYNNEI. After removal of 6 bases from V and 4 bases from J, the junction contained 11 bases not matched to a gene. The data were produced by immunoSEQ multiplex PCR, yet TCRdb's version contains in-frame clones alone and is incomplete. The table has 100,000 to 140,000 clones, 85% to 95% seen once. The starting material was peripheral blood, obtained in the third trimester of pregnancy. The clonotype comes from a female donor in good health, enrolled as a control in a pregnancy study. V usage is TRBV2 and J usage is TRBJ2-7; 8 bases are shared with TRBD2. The CDR3 spells CASRVTPGTRYEQYF. The CDR3 bases are TGTGCCAGCAGAGTAACGCCGGGGACTAGATACGAGCAGTACTTC.